This T cell receptor (beta chain) was sequenced for a study of T cell responses to AZD1222 COVID-19 vaccine. Here immunoSEQ multiplex PCR was the method, and the copy in TCRdb shows in-frame clones only, minus some. The sample has about 150,000 clones, 80% to 95% seen once. CDR1 SGHTS and CDR2 YDEGEE come from the germline V gene. CDR3 size: 12 residues. Trimming took 5 bases from V and 5 from J, leaving 11 bases between them. To note about this clone: Its antigen is still unknown.

Study findings and constraints: It should be noted that donors were predominantly white British and more often female, and clonal diversity was possibly underestimated.

This TCR derives from an adult in good health. This specimen was peripheral blood, taken on day 0 of AZD1222 vaccination. The genes are TRBV5-8 and TRBJ2-7; D ambiguous. CDR3 nucleotide sequence: TGTGCCAGCAGTTTTGTGGCGAACGAGCAGTACTTC. It specifies CASSFVANEQYF. Using reference TRBV5-8 and TRBJ2-7 for the parts outside the CDR3, the full variable domain is EAGVTQSPTHLIKTRGQQATLRCSPISGHTSVYWYQQALGLGLQFLLWYDEGEERNRGNFPPRFSGRQFPNYSSELNVNALELEDSALYLCASSFVANEQYFGPGTRLTVT.